This entry lists 5 T cell receptor beta chains sequenced from one sample in a study of cytomegalovirus exposure and HLA in healthy donors. It was with 60 Vbeta and 13 Jbeta primers that the PCR ran. Measured with immunoSEQ multiplex PCR; TCRdb has only the in-frame clones, and not every one. This sample yields under 150,000 clones, of which approximately 82% are seen a single time; 1.5% to 1.7% belongs to the top ten. Sequenced sample: PBMCs. The receptor source for this set is a man aged 40-55 years in good health and CMV-seronegative.

The chain has TRBV7-3 and TRBJ2-1; 8 positions match TRBD1. Germline V CDR1 and CDR2: SGHTA, FQGTGA. V was pared by 7 bases and J by 9 bases, with 5 bases of the junction left unmatched. The CDR3 extends over 12 amino acids. The DNA of the CDR3 is TGTGCCAGCACCCGACAGGGGTTTGAGCAGTTCTTC. Its translation: CASTRQGFEQFF.

The genes are TRBV27 and TRBJ1-1, with D perhaps matching TRBD1 (6 bases). CDR3 length: 14 amino acids. Trimming took off 6 bases at V and 1 base at J, with 12 bases between the two ends. Germline V lookup: CDR1 MNHEY, CDR2 SMNVEV (reference sequence). CDR3 in amino acids: CASSPTGTNTEAFF. The CDR3 DNA is TGTGCCAGCAGCCCGACAGGAACGAACACTGAAGCTTTCTTT.

This clone was picked up one time. The chain couples TRBV5-6 to TRBJ2-2; tentative D call: TRBD1 (6 bases). Trimming pared 3 bases from V and 8 bases from J, leaving 20 bases between. Germline V gene sequence: CDR1 SGHDT, CDR2 YYEEEE. This CDR3 contains 16 residues. DNA of the CDR3: TGTGCCAGCAGCTCAACACACAGGGTCGGGGTGGGGGAGCTGTTTTTT. The encoded protein is CASSSTHRVGVGELFF. Full variable domain (outside the CDR3, taken from reference TRBV5-6 and TRBJ2-2): DAGVTQSPTHLIKTRGQQVTLRCSPKSGHDTVSWYQQALGQGPQFIFQYYEEEERQRGNFPDRFSGHQFPNYSSELNVNALLLGDSALYLCASSSTHRVGVGELFFGEGSRLTVL.

J is TRBJ1-3 and V is TRBV30; D is ambiguous. Trimming cost V 1 base and J 5 bases, with 3 bases left between them. Germline loops: CDR1 GTSNPN, CDR2 SVGIG (reference sequence). There are 11 residues in the CDR3. CDR3 in amino acids: CAWSARNTIYF. CDR3 coding DNA: TGTGCCTGGAGTGCTAGAAACACCATATATTTT.

V and J are TRBV28 and TRBJ2-3; TRBD2 matches at 10 bases. The junction had 9 bases not matched to a gene; V was cut back by 8 bases and J by 13 bases. Germline V CDR1 and CDR2: MDHEN, SYDVKM. This CDR3 spans 12 amino acids. CDR3 residues: CASRSGGTSEYF. The CDR3 DNA follows: TGTGCCAGCCGCTCTGGCGGGACTAGCGAGTATTTT.